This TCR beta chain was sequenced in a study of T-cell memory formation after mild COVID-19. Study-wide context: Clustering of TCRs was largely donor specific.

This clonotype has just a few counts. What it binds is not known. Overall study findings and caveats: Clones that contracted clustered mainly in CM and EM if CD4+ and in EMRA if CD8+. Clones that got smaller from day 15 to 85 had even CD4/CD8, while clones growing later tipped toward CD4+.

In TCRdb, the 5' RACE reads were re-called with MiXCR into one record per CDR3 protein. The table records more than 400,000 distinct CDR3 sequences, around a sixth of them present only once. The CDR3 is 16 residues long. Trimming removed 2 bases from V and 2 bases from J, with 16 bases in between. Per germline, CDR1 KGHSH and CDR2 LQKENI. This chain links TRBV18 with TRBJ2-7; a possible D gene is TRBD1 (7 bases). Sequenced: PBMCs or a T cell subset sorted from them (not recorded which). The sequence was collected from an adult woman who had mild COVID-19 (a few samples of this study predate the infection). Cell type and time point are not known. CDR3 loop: CASSPSLARGAYEQYF. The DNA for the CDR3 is TGTGCCAGCTCACCATCTCTCGCCAGGGGGGCCTACGAGCAGTACTTC.